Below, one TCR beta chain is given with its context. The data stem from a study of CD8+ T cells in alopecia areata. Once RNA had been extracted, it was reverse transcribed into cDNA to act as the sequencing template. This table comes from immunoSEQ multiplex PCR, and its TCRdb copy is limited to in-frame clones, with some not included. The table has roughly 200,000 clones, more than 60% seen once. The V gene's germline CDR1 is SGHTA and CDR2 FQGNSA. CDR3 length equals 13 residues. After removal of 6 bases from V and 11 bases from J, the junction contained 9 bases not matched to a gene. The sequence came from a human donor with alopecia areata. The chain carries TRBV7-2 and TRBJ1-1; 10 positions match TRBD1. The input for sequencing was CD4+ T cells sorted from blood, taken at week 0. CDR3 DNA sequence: TGTGCCAGCAGGTCTCTGGGACAGGGGTACGCTTTCTTT. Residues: CASRSLGQGYAFF.